This passage covers 9 T cell receptor beta chains from one sample sequenced in a study of T cells in Graves' hyperthyroidism and ophthalmopathy. RNA transcripts yielded amplified TCR beta CDR3 regions. The TCR CDR3 was amplified in a first-round RT-PCR using the HTBI primer set. MiXCR, applied by TCRdb to the multiplex PCR reads, yields one record per CDR3 protein. This table holds 500,000 to 650,000 distinct CDR3 sequences, about 15% found once. The material sequenced was blood. The origin of the receptors is a young woman with Graves' ophthalmopathy.

For this clonotype: This sequence is one base from a far larger clone and is likely a read error. V usage is TRBV5-1 and J usage is TRBJ1-1, with TRBD1 as a possible D gene (5 bases). Germline V gives CDR1 SGHRS, CDR2 YFSETQ. CDR3 size: 13 residues. The CDR3 region has the DNA TGCGCCATCAGCTTCCAGGGCGACACTGAAGCTTTCTTT. It encodes CAISFQGDTEAFF.

This clonotype was detected many times. The chain has TRBV10-3 and TRBJ1-1; 7 bases agree with TRBD1. The CDR3 runs to 15 residues. J was trimmed by 1 base and V by 0 bases; bases with no gene match: 2. The V gene's germline CDR1 is ENHRY and CDR2 SYGVKD. The CDR3 region is CAISESGGRNTEAFF. The CDR3, as DNA: TGTGCCATCAGTGAGTCAGGGGGCAGGAACACTGAAGCTTTCTTT.

This clonotype was counted ten times or more. This chain connects TRBV29-1 to TRBJ1-1; D is ambiguous. Germline V gives CDR1 SQVTM, CDR2 ANQGSEA. This CDR3 contains 12 residues. Trimming pared 0 bases from V and 8 bases from J, leaving 10 bases between. DNA of the CDR3: TGCAGCGTTGAAGATCGGCTGACGGAAGCTTTCTTT. As protein: CSVEDRLTEAFF.

This chain connects TRBV11-2 to TRBJ2-5; a weak D match, TRBD1 (5 bases). Germline V CDR1 and CDR2: SGHAT, FQNNGV. This CDR3 region has 17 residues. Between the trimmed V and J ends, which lost 5 bases and 4 bases, there was a span of 23 bases. The CDR3 spells CASSPRTNLVSVETQYF. The DNA for the CDR3 is TGTGCCAGCAGCCCCCGGACAAATTTGGTTTCGGTAGAGACCCAGTACTTC.

This clonotype was seen many times. The J gene is TRBJ1-5, the V gene TRBV28; D is unclear. This CDR3 comprises 12 residues. The germline CDR1 and CDR2 sequences are MDHEN and SYDVKM. The germline V and J ends were trimmed by 2 bases and 7 bases, with 6 bases remaining between them. CDR3 amino acids: CASSLGRQPQHF. The CDR3, as DNA: TGTGCCAGCAGTTTAGGTCGGCAGCCCCAGCATTTT.

This clonotype was detected many times. J is TRBJ1-1 and V is TRBV7-8, with D unresolved. V was shortened by 1 base and J by 3 bases, with 9 bases between the two germline ends. The germline V gene encodes CDR1 SGHVS and CDR2 FQNEAQ. The CDR3 consists of 14 residues. The CDR3 sequence is CASSLEVWDTEAFF. CDR3 in DNA: TGTGCCAGCAGCTTAGAGGTGTGGGACACTGAAGCTTTCTTT. The full variable domain, its missing parts supplied by reference TRBV7-8 and TRBJ1-1, is GAGVSQSPRYKVAKRGQDVALRCDPISGHVSLFWYQQALGQGPEFLTYFQNEAQLDKSGLPSDRFFAERPEGSVSTLKIQRTQQEDSAVYLCASSLEVWDTEAFFGQGTRLTVV.

This clonotype has at least ten counts. V is TRBV2 and J is TRBJ1-3; no definite D call. Germline-derived CDR1 and CDR2 are SNHLY and FYNNEI. CDR3 length equals 16 residues. Trimming shortened V by 6 bases and J by 4 bases, and 19 bases separated the two germline ends. CDR3 nucleotide sequence: TGTGCCAGCAGCCACCCGGGATCATCTCCCGGAAACACCATATATTTT. Translated: CASSHPGSSPGNTIYF.

This clonotype appeared many times. Relative to the germline gene, one junction end is altered; a read error may explain this. This chain uses TRBV7-9 with TRBJ1-1; D unclear. Germline V gene sequence: CDR1 SEHNR, CDR2 FQNEAQ (reference sequence). This CDR3 has 14 residues. The CDR3 sequence is CASSLGVGNAEAFF. The CDR3 bases are TGTGCCAGCAGCTTAGGGGTAGGGAACGCTGAAGCTTTCTTT.

The CDR3 DNA sequence: TGTGCCACCTCAAAAGGGACGGCATCCTACGAGCAGTACTTC. It specifies CATSKGTASYEQYF. V gene TRBV2 combines with J gene TRBJ2-7, with D possibly called TRBD1 or TRBD2 (5 bases each). The V gene lost 10 bases and the J gene lost 1 base, with 17 bases spanning the gap. This CDR3 has 14 residues. The germline CDR1 and CDR2 sequences are SNHLY and FYNNEI.